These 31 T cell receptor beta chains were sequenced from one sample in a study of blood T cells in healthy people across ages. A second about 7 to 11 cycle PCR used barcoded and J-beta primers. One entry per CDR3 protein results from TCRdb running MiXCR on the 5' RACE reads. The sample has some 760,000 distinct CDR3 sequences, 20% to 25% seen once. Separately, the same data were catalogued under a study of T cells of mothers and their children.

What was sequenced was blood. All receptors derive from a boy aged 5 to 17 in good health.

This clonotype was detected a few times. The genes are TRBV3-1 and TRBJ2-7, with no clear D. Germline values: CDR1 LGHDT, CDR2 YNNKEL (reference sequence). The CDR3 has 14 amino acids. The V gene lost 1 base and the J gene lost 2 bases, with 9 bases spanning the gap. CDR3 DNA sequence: TGTGCCAGCAGCCAAGTAGGCAGCACCTACGAGCAGTACTTC. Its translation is CASSQVGSTYEQYF.

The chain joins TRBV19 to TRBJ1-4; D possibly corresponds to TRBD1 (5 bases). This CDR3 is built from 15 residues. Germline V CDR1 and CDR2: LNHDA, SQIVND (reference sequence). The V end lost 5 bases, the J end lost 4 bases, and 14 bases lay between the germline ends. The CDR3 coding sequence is TGTGCCAGTAGTGAGGGGCGACGGCTTAATGAAAAACTGTTTTTT. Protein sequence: CASSEGRRLNEKLFF. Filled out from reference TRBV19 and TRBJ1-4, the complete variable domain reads DGGITQSPKYLFRKEGQNVTLSCEQNLNHDAMYWYRQDPGQGLRLIYYSQIVNDFQKGDIAEGYSVSREKKESFPLTVTSAQKNPTAFYLCASSEGRRLNEKLFFGSGTQLSVL.

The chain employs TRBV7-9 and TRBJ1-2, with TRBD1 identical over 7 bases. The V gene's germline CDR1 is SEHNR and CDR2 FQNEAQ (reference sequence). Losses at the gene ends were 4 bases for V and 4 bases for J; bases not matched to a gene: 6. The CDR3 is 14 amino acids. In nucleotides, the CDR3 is TGTGCCAGCAGCTCTAAGGGACAGTCCTATGGCTACACCTTC. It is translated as CASSSKGQSYGYTF.

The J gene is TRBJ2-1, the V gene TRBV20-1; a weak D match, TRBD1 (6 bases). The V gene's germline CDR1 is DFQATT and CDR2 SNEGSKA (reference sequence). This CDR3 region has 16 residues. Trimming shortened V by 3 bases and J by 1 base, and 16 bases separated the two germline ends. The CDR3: CSARLTGSPSYNEQFF. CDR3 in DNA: TGCAGTGCTAGGCTAACAGGGAGTCCATCCTACAATGAGCAGTTCTTC.

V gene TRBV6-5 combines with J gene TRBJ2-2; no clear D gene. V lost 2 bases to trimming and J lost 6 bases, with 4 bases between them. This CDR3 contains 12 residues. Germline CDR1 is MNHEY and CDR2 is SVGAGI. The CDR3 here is CASSYLPGELFF. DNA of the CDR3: TGTGCCAGCAGTTACCTCCCCGGGGAGCTGTTTTTT.

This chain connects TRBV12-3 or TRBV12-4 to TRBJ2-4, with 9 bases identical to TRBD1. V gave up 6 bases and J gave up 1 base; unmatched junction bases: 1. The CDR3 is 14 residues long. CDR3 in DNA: TGTGCCAGCAGACAGGGGGCTGCCAAAAACATTCAGTACTTC. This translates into CASRQGAAKNIQYF.

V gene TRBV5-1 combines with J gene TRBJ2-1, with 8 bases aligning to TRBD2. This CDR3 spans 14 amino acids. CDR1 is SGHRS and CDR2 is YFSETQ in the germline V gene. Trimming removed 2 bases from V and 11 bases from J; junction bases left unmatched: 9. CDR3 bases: TGCGCCAGCAGCTTTGGGACTAGACCTTCCCAGCAGTTCTTC. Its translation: CASSFGTRPSQQFF.

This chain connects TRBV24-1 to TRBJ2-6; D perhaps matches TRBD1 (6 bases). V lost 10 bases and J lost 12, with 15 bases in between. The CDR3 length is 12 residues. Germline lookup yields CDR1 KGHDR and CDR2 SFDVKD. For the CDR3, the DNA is TGTGCCACTCAGGGGTCCCTCGGCGTCCTGACTTTC. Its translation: CATQGSLGVLTF.

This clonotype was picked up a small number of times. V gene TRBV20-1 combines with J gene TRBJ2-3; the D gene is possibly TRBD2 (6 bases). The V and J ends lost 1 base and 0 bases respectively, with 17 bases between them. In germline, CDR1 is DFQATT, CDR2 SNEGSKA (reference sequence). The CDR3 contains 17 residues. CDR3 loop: CSARVPRRDGSTDTQYF. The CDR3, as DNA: TGCAGTGCTAGAGTCCCACGGCGGGACGGTAGCACAGATACGCAGTATTTT.

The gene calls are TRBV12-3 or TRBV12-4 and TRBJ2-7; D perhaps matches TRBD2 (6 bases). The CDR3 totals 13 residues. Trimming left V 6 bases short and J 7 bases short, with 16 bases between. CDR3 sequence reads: CASSGGLALEQYF. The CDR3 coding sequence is TGTGCCAGCAGCGGTGGGCTAGCGTTGGAGCAGTACTTC.

CDR3: CASSGLAGGSGYEQYF. In DNA, the CDR3 is TGTGCCAGCAGTGGCCTAGCGGGAGGTTCTGGCTACGAGCAGTACTTC. The V call is TRBV2, the J call TRBJ2-7, with 11 bases lining up with TRBD2. From germline, CDR1 is SNHLY and CDR2 FYNNEI. CDR3 size: 16 residues. V lost 4 bases and J lost 3; bases outside the gene matches: 8.

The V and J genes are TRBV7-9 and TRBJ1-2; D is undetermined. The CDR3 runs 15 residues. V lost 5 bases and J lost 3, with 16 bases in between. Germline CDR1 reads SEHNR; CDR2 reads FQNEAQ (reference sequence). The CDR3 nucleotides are TGTGCCAGCAGCCCACCCCAAGGCGACTACTATGGCTACACCTTC. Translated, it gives CASSPPQGDYYGYTF.

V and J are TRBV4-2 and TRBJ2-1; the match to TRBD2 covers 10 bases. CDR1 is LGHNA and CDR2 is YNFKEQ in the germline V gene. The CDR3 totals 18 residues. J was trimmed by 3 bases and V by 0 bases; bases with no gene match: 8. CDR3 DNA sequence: TGTGCCAGCAGCCAAGAGGTGGCTAGCGGGGGCCTCTACAATGAGCAGTTCTTC. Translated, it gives CASSQEVASGGLYNEQFF.

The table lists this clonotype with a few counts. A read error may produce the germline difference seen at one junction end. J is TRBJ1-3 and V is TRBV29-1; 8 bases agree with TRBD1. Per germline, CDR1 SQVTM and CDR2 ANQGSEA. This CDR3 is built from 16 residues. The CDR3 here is CSLETDRGLGGTTIYF. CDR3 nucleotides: TGCAGCCTCGAGACTGACAGGGGACTAGGTGGAACCACCATATATTTT.

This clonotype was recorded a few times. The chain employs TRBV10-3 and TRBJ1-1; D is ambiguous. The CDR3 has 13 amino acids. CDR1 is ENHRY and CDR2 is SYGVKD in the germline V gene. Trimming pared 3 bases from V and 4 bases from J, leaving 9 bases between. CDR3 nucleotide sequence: TGTGCCATCAGTGACTCTCCGGGCACTGAAGCTTTCTTT. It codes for CAISDSPGTEAFF.

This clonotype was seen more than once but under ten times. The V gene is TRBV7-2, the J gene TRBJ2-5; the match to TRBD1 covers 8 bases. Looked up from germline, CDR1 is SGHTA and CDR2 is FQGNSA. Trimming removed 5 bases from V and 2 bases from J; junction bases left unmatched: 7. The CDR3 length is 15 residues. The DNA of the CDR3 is TGTGCCAGCAGCCGGGGGACAGGTTGGCAAGAGACCCAGTACTTC. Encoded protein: CASSRGTGWQETQYF.

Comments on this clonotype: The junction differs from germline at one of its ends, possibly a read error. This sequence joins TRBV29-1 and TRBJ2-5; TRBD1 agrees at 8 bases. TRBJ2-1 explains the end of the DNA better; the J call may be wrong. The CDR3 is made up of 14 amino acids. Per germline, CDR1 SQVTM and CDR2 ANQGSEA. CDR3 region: CSVDPGQVYSEQFF. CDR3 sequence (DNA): TGCAGCGTCGACCCGGGACAGGTCTACAGTGAGCAGTTCTTC.

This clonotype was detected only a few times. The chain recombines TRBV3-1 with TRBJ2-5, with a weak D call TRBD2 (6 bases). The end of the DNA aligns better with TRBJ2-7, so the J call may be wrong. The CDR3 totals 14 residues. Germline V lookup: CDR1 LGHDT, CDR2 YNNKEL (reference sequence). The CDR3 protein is CASSPGTFTYEQYF. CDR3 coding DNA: TGTGCCAGCAGCCCAGGGACTTTCACCTACGAGCAGTACTTC.

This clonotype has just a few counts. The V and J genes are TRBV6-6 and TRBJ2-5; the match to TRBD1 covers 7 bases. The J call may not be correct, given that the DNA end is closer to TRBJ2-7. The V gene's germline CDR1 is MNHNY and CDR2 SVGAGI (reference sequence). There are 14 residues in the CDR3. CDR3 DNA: TGTGCCAGCAGTTACTGGGACAGCCCCTACGAGCAGTACTTC. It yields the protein CASSYWDSPYEQYF.

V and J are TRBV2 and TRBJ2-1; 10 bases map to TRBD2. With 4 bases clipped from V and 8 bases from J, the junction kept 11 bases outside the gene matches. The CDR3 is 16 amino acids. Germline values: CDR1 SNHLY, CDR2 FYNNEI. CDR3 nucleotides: TGTGCCAGCAGTGGACAACTGGGACTAGCGCTGGATGAGCAGTTCTTC. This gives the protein CASSGQLGLALDEQFF.

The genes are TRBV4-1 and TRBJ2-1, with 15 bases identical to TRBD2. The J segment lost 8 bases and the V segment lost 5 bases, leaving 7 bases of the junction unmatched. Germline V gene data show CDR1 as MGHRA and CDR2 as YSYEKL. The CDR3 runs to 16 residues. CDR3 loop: CASSGGTSGRSDEQFF. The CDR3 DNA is TGCGCCAGCAGCGGGGGGACTAGCGGGAGGTCCGATGAGCAGTTCTTC.

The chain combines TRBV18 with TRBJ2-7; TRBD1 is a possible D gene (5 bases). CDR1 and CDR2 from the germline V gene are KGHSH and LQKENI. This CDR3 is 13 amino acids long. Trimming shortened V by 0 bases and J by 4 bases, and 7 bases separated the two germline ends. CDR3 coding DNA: TGTGCCAGCTCACCACCAAAGGGGTACGAGCAGTACTTC. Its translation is CASSPPKGYEQYF.

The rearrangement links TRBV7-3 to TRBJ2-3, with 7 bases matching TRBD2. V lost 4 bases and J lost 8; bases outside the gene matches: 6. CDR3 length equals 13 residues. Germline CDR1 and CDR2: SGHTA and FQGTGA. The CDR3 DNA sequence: TGTGCCAGCAGCTCTAACGAGCGGGGTACGCAGTATTTT. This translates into CASSSNERGTQYF.

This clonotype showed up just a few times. The CDR3 region has the DNA TGTGCCAGCAGTGCGGGACTGGGGGAGCAGTTCTTC. It encodes CASSAGLGEQFF. V is TRBV6-5 and J is TRBJ2-1; tentatively, D is TRBD2 (6 bases). The CDR3 consists of 12 residues. Germline V lookup: CDR1 MNHEY, CDR2 SVGAGI. V dropped 5 bases and J dropped 10 bases, with 12 bases sitting between them.

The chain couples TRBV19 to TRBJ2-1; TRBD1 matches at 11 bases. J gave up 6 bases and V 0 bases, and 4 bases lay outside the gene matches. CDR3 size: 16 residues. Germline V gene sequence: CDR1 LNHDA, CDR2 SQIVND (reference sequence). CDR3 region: CASSIEGGTGGNEQFF. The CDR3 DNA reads TGTGCCAGTAGTATAGAGGGGGGGACAGGGGGCAATGAGCAGTTCTTC.

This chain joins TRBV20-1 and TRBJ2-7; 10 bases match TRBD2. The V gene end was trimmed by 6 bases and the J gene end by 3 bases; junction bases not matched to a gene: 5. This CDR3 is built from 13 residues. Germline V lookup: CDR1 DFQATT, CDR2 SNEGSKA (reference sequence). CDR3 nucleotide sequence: TGCAGTGCAAGACTAGCGGGTCGCTACGAGCAGTACTTC. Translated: CSARLAGRYEQYF.

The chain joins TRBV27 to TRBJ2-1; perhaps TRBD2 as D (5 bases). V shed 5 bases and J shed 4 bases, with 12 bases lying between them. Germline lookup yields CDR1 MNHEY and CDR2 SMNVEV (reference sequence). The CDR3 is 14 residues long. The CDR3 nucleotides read TGTGCCAGCAGTCTCAACCCGGGGTACAATGAGCAGTTCTTC. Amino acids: CASSLNPGYNEQFF.

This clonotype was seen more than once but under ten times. The CDR3 reads CATSDSLRDSNEQFF. In DNA form, the CDR3 reads TGTGCCACCAGTGATTCACTCCGGGACTCCAATGAGCAGTTCTTC. The chain is built from TRBV24-1 and TRBJ2-1; possibly TRBD2 for D (6 bases). The length of the CDR3 is 15 residues. Germline loops: CDR1 KGHDR, CDR2 SFDVKD. Trimming took off 2 bases at V and 6 bases at J, with 13 bases between the two ends.

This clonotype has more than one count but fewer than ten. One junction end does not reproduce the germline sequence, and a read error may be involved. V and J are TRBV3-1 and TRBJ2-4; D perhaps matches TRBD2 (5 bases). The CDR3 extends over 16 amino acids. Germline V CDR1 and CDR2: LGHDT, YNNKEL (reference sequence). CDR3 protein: CASSPLEEAAKNIQYF. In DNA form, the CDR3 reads TGTGCCAGTAGCCCTTTGGAGGAGGCCGCGAAAAACATTCAGTACTTC. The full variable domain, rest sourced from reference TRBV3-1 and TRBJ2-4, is DTAVSQTPKYLVTQMGNDKSIKCEQNLGHDTMYWYKQDSKKFLKIMFSYNNKELIINETVPNRFSPKSPDKAHLNLHINSLELGDSAVYFCASSPLEEAAKNIQYFGAGTRLSVL.

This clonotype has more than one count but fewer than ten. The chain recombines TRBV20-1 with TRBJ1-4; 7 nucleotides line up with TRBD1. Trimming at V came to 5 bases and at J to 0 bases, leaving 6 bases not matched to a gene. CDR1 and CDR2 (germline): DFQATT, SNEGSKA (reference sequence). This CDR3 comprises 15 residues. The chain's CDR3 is CSAPRTGSTNEKLFF. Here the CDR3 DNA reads TGCAGTGCTCCTCGGACAGGTTCAACTAATGAAAAACTGTTTTTT.

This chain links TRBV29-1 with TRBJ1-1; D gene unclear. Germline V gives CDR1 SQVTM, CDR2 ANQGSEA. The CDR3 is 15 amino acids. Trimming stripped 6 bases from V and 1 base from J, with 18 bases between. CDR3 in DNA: TGCAGCGTCCTGACTTTCAGAATCCCGAACACTGAAGCTTTCTTT. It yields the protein CSVLTFRIPNTEAFF.